Described below is a single T cell receptor beta chain sequence and its context. Its antigen is undetermined. Germline V lookup: CDR1 LGHNT, CDR2 FRNRAP. The germline V and J ends were trimmed by 6 bases and 6 bases, with 14 bases remaining between them. The CDR3 runs to 13 residues. Some clones are missing from TCRdb's copy, which holds only in-frame ones; the method was immunoSEQ multiplex PCR. The sample lists nearly 95,000 clones; 85% to 95% were seen once. Collection of blood occurred at baseline, at cycle 4 day 1, and at cycle 7 day 1. This entry is derived from a study of OX40 agonist ivuxolimab in advanced cancers. Across the whole study: Partial response was recorded in three patients: one hepatocellular carcinoma and two cutaneous melanoma cases.

Study-wide points: In the expanded peripheral T cells, antigen specificity was never determined. Partial responders at 0.1-3.0 mg/kg showed near-lowest clonal expansion.

Material: CD4+ or CD8+ T cells sorted from blood, obtained in a trial of the OX40 agonist ivuxolimab. This chain joins TRBV12-5 and TRBJ1-1, with D possibly being TRBD1 (6 bases). This TCR derives from an adult with an advanced solid tumor such as melanoma, head and neck, liver or kidney cancer. This CDR3 reads CASGPGDTPEAFF. Written as DNA, the CDR3 is TGTGCTAGTGGCCCTGGGGACACCCCTGAAGCTTTCTTT.